Following are 25 T cell receptor beta chains from one sample sequenced in a study of tumor-infiltrating lymphocytes in localized non-small cell lung cancer (dated by TCRdb to about 2021). The library was obtained by the immunoSEQ multiplex PCR assay. In TCRdb, the immuneACCESS table is reduced to in-frame sequences with V and J assigned. These tables do not hold every clone; where another copy was compared, an unresolved V gene accounts for under half, and the others remain unexplained. In all, the sample holds 15,000 to 20,000 clones, and almost 70% of those were seen once. The ten largest clones add up to approximately 6.5% of the sample. The specimen was lung tumor tissue. These TCRs come from a human donor with non-small cell lung cancer.

The CDR3 region is CATSELTSTDTQYF. Written as DNA, the CDR3 is TGTGCCACCTCCGAGCTGACTAGCACAGATACGCAGTATTTT. This chain links TRBV27 with TRBJ2-3; D is undetermined. Germline CDR1 MNHEY, CDR2 SMNVEV (reference sequence). V lost 10 bases and J lost 0, with 14 bases in between. The CDR3 consists of 14 residues.

As to this clone: At one end the junction does not follow the germline gene, possibly because of a read error. This chain uses TRBV14 with TRBJ2-1; D not certain. Germline V gives CDR1 SGHDN, CDR2 FVKESK. This CDR3 has 15 amino acids. DNA for the CDR3: TGTGCCAGCAGCCCCCGTAGCACGGAATACAATGAACAGTTCTTC. Translating it yields CASSPRSTEYNEQFF.

The chain recombines TRBV6-5 with TRBJ1-2; D perhaps matches TRBD1 (6 bases). Trimming took 4 bases from V and 4 from J, leaving 10 bases between them. Per the germline V gene, CDR1 is MNHEY and CDR2 is SVGAGI. The CDR3 length is 13 residues. CDR3 nucleotide sequence: TGTGCCAGCAGTTCAGGGGCTTTCTATGGCTACACCTTC. The encoded protein is CASSSGAFYGYTF.

The rearrangement links TRBV6-5 to TRBJ1-2; 7 bases agree with TRBD1. The CDR3 has 12 residues. Looked up from germline, CDR1 is MNHEY and CDR2 is SVGAGI. The ends lost 2 bases at V and 9 bases at J; junction bases unmatched: 3. The DNA for the CDR3 is TGTGCCAGCAGTTACCGACAGGGTAGCTACACCTTC. Its protein product is CASSYRQGSYTF.

The chain is built from TRBV6-5 and TRBJ2-2; perhaps TRBD2 as D (5 bases). The CDR3 is 15 residues long. Per the germline V gene, CDR1 is MNHEY and CDR2 is SVGAGI. The V and J ends lost 2 bases and 3 bases respectively, with 10 bases between them. CDR3 residues: CASSYESGYTGELFF. CDR3 bases: TGTGCCAGCAGTTACGAGAGCGGTTACACCGGGGAGCTGTTTTTT.

The genes are TRBV11-3 and TRBJ1-1, with 11 bases matching TRBD1. This CDR3 has 15 residues. Looked up from germline, CDR1 is SGHNT and CDR2 is YENEEA. Trimming at V came to 5 bases and at J to 2 bases, leaving 4 bases not matched to a gene. CDR3 nucleotide sequence: TGTGCCAGCAGCCCCGGACAGGGGGCTAACACTGAAGCTTTCTTT. It specifies CASSPGQGANTEAFF.

The chain has TRBV29-1 and TRBJ2-7, with 14 bases matching TRBD2. The CDR3 sequence is 13 residues long. V gave up 7 bases and J gave up 6 bases; unmatched junction bases: 5. The germline gives CDR1 SQVTM, CDR2 ANQGSEA. This chain's CDR3 is CSAGLAGGFEQYF. CDR3 sequence (DNA): TGCAGCGCCGGACTAGCGGGGGGATTCGAGCAGTACTTC.

The V and J genes are TRBV11-3 and TRBJ2-1; no reliable D call. The CDR3 length is 12 residues. Between the trimmed V and J ends, which lost 5 bases and 8 bases, there was a span of 10 bases. Germline V CDR1 and CDR2: SGHNT, YENEEA. The CDR3 loop reads CASSLRPDEQFF. In DNA, the CDR3 is TGTGCCAGCAGCCTTCGCCCGGATGAGCAGTTCTTC.

This chain joins TRBV5-4 and TRBJ1-1; D not certain. Trimming took 3 bases from V and 3 from J, leaving 3 bases between them. This CDR3 spans 11 amino acids. Looked up from germline, CDR1 is SGHNT and CDR2 is YYREEE (reference sequence). The CDR3 loop is CASSSYTEAFF. The CDR3 DNA is TGTGCCAGCAGCTCCTACACTGAAGCTTTCTTT.

Only a few counts were recorded for this clone. The chain uses TRBV5-4 and TRBJ2-7; no clear D. V dropped 2 bases and J dropped 0 bases, with 6 bases sitting between them. This CDR3 contains 13 residues. CDR1 and CDR2 (germline): SGHNT, YYREEE (reference sequence). This CDR3 reads CASSFTDSYEQYF. The CDR3 DNA follows: TGTGCCAGCAGCTTCACTGACTCCTACGAGCAGTACTTC.

The J gene is TRBJ2-5, the V gene TRBV28, with 11 bases lining up with TRBD1. Germline assignment: CDR1 MDHEN and CDR2 SYDVKM. V gave up 3 bases and J gave up 1 base; unmatched junction bases: 7. The CDR3 contains 17 residues. The CDR3 DNA reads TGTGCCAGCAGTTTGGCCGGGACAGGGGGTTTCCAAGAGACCCAGTACTTC. Amino acid sequence: CASSLAGTGGFQETQYF.

The chain employs TRBV12-1 and TRBJ2-5; TRBD2 is the table's D call, not checked against the DNA. TRBV12-1 is a recognized pseudogene. This CDR3 spans 15 amino acids. In DNA, the CDR3 is TGTGCCAGCAGCTTTAGCGGGATTGAAGAGGAGACCCAGTACTTC. Its translation: CASSFSGIEEETQYF.

This chain links TRBV2 with TRBJ2-1; 12 bases match TRBD2. The CDR3 is made up of 16 amino acids. Germline V gives CDR1 SNHLY, CDR2 FYNNEI. J gave up 4 bases and V 2 bases, and 3 bases lay outside the gene matches. The CDR3, as DNA: TGTGCCAGCAGTGAACAACTAGCGGGAGGATACAATGAGCAGTTCTTC. Amino acid sequence: CASSEQLAGGYNEQFF.

CDR3 loop: CASSLIGVEKLFF. The CDR3 DNA is TGTGCCAGCAGCTTAATCGGGGTTGAAAAACTGTTTTTT. V and J are TRBV5-6 and TRBJ1-4; D unresolved. The germline gives CDR1 SGHDT, CDR2 YYEEEE. The CDR3 totals 13 residues. V lost 2 bases to trimming and J lost 7 bases, with 9 bases between them.

The chain is built from TRBV10-3 and TRBJ2-1; 12 bases are a match to TRBD2. The CDR3 runs 15 residues. The V gene's germline CDR1 is ENHRY and CDR2 SYGVKD. V was clipped by 3 bases and J by 9 bases; unmatched bases: 6. CDR3 region: CAISDPLAGGIEQFF. The CDR3 coding sequence is TGTGCCATCAGTGACCCCCTAGCGGGAGGGATTGAGCAGTTCTTC.

The chain links TRBV27 to TRBJ1-4; weak D call: TRBD1 (6 bases). The CDR3 has 18 residues. CDR1 is MNHEY and CDR2 is SMNVEV in the germline V gene (reference sequence). V was pared by 3 bases and J by 8 bases, with 25 bases between. The CDR3 DNA reads TGTGCCAGCAGTTTGTCGGGTCTAGGGGGGGTGGCCATGGAAAAACTGTTTTTT. It translates to CASSLSGLGGVAMEKLFF.

This clone has a handful of counts. The gene calls are TRBV29-1 and TRBJ1-2, with TRBD1 as a possible D gene (6 bases). The CDR3 is 14 residues long. The V gene's germline CDR1 is SQVTM and CDR2 ANQGSEA. The V end was cut by 0 bases, the J end by 8 bases, with 16 bases between. CDR3 loop: CSVEDGYRVDGYTF. Written as DNA, the CDR3 is TGCAGCGTTGAAGATGGCTACAGGGTAGACGGCTACACCTTC.

This chain uses TRBV18 with TRBJ2-2; D may be TRBD1 (5 bases). Germline CDR1 reads KGHSH; CDR2 reads LQKENI. The CDR3 sequence is 14 residues long. The V end lost 3 bases, the J end lost 3 bases, and 8 bases lay between the germline ends. The CDR3 bases are TGTGCCAGCTCACCCGGCAGGGACACCGGGGAGCTGTTTTTT. As protein: CASSPGRDTGELFF.

By share of the sample, this clone is large. This rearrangement joins TRBV5-4 to TRBJ2-2, with 7 positions matching TRBD2. The germline V gene encodes CDR1 SGHNT and CDR2 YYREEE (reference sequence). The CDR3 totals 15 residues. V trimming: 0 bases; J trimming: 5 bases; junction bases outside the gene matches: 4. The CDR3 DNA reads as TGTGCCAGCAGCTTGGATTTGCGGGAGACCGGGGAGCTGTTTTTT. It codes for CASSLDLRETGELFF.

This clone was seen only a few times. The chain combines TRBV27 with TRBJ2-6, with unresolved D. The CDR3 totals 14 residues. Germline lookup yields CDR1 MNHEY and CDR2 SMNVEV (reference sequence). V lost 4 bases to trimming and J lost 1 base, with 5 bases between them. CDR3 nucleotide sequence: TGTGCCAGCAGTTCGATTTCTGGGGCCAACGTCCTGACTTTC. This translates into CASSSISGANVLTF. Full variable domain (remainder filled in from reference TRBV27 and TRBJ2-6): EAQVTQNPRYLITVTGKKLTVTCSQNMNHEYMSWYRQDPGLGLRQIYYSMNVEVTDKGDVPEGYKVSRKEKRNFPLILESPSPNQTSLYFCASSSISGANVLTFGAGSRLTVL.

In DNA, the CDR3 is TGTGCCAGCAGCTTGGATCAGGGGGCGCAAACAGATACGCAGTATTTT. Its protein product is CASSLDQGAQTDTQYF. This chain uses TRBV5-8 with TRBJ2-3; 8 nucleotides align to TRBD1. In germline, CDR1 is SGHTS, CDR2 YDEGEE. The CDR3 covers 16 residues. The J segment lost 3 bases and the V segment lost 0 bases, leaving 6 bases of the junction unmatched.

The V call is TRBV9, the J call TRBJ2-1, with 8 bases matching TRBD2. The germline gives CDR1 SGDLS, CDR2 YYNGEE. Trimming removed 3 bases from V and 12 bases from J; junction bases left unmatched: 14. CDR3 size: 15 residues. The CDR3 sequence: CASSEPGLVGSRQFF. CDR3 coding DNA: TGTGCCAGCAGCGAACCGGGACTAGTAGGTTCGCGGCAGTTCTTC.

This clone has more than one count but fewer than ten. This chain joins TRBV2 and TRBJ1-6, with D unclear. Deletions cut 4 bases from V and 6 bases from J, with 13 bases between. CDR3 length equals 15 residues. Looked up from germline, CDR1 is SNHLY and CDR2 is FYNNEI. CDR3 nucleotides: TGTGCCAGCAGTGCGAGGGAGACTCCTAATTCACCCCTCCACTTT. Its protein is CASSARETPNSPLHF.

The sample holds a few counts of this clone. CDR3 sequence: CASRPAGGENYGYTF. As DNA, the CDR3 is TGTGCCAGCAGGCCTGCAGGGGGGGAGAACTATGGCTACACCTTC. The V gene is TRBV27, the J gene TRBJ1-2; the match to TRBD1 covers 7 bases. Per the germline V gene, CDR1 is MNHEY and CDR2 is SMNVEV (reference sequence). The CDR3 covers 15 residues. The V gene end was trimmed by 6 bases and the J gene end by 2 bases; junction bases not matched to a gene: 9.

V gene TRBV27 combines with J gene TRBJ2-7, with 8 bases fitting TRBD1. Germline V lookup: CDR1 MNHEY, CDR2 SMNVEV (reference sequence). The V segment lost 5 bases and the J segment 4 bases; nucleotides outside the gene matches: 7. The CDR3 covers 14 residues. CDR3 residues: CASSIGTGEYEQYF. In nucleotides, the CDR3 is TGTGCCAGCAGTATCGGGACAGGAGAATACGAGCAGTACTTC.